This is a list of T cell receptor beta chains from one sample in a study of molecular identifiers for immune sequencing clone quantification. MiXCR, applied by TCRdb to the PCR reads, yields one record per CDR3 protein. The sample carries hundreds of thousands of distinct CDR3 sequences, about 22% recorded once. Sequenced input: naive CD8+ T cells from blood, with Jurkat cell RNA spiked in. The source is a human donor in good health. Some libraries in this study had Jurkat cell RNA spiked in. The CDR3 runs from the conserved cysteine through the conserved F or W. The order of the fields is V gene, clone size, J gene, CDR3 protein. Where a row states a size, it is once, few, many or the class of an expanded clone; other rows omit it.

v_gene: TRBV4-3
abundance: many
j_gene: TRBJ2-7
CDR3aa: CASSQGTGSSYEQYF

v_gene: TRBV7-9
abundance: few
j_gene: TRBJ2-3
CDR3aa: CASSYPSTDTQYF

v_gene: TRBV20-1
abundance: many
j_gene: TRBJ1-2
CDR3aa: CSARKQGLVTFNYGYTF

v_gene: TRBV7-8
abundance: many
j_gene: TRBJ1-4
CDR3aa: CASSPGQASNEKLFF

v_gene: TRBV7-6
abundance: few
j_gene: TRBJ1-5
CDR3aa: CASSPDRGHQPQHF

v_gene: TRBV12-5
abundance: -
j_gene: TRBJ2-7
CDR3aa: CASAPDRGDEQYF

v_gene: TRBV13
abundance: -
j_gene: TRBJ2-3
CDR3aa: CASREGQKIHTDTQYF

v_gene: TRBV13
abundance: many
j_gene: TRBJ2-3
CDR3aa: CASSSYRTDTQYF

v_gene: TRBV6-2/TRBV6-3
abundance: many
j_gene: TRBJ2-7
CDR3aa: CASSSTGSDEQYF

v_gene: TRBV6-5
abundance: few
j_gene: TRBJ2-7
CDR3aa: CASNYWGQGAGEQYF

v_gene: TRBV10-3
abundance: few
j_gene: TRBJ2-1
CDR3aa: CAISGTGVMNEQFF

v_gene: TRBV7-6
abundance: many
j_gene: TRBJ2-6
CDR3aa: CASSSGGANVLTF

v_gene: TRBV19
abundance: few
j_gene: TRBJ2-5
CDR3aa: CASSIVLAGETQYF

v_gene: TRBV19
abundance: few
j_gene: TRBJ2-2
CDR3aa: CASMAGGWSGELFF

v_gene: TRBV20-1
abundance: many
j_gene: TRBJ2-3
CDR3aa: CSASRSGSAGTQYF

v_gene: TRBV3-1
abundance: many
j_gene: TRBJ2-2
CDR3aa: CASSQSSGPTGELFF

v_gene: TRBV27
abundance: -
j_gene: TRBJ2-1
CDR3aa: CASSLVGPSSYNEQSF

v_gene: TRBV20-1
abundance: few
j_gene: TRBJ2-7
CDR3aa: CSASLLQTVGYEQYF

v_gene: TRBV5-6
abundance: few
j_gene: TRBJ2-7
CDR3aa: CASSQRPSGYEQYF

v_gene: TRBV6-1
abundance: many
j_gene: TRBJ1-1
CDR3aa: CATRTRGPEAFF

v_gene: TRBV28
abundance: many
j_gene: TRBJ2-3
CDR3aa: CASTPGRITDTQYF

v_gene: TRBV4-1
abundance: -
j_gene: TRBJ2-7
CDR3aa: CASSQTWAGGYEQYF

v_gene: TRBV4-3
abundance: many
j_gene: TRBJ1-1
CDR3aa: CASSQAVLGGTEAFF